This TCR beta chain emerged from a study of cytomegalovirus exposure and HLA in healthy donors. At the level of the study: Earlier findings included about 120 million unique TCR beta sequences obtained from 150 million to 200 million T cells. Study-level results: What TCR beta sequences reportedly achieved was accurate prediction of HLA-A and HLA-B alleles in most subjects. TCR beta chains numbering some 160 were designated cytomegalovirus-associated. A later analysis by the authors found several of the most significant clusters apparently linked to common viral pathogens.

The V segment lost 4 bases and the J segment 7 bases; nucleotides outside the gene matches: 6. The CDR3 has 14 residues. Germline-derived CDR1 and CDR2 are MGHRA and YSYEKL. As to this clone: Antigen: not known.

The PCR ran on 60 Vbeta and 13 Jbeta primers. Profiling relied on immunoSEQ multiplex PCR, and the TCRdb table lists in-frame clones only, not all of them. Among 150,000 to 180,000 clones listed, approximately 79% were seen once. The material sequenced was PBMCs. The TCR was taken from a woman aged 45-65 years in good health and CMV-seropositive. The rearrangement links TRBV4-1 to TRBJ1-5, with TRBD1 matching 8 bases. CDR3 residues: CASSPDRGGQPQHF. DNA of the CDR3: TGCGCCAGCAGCCCTGACAGGGGAGGACAGCCCCAGCATTTT.